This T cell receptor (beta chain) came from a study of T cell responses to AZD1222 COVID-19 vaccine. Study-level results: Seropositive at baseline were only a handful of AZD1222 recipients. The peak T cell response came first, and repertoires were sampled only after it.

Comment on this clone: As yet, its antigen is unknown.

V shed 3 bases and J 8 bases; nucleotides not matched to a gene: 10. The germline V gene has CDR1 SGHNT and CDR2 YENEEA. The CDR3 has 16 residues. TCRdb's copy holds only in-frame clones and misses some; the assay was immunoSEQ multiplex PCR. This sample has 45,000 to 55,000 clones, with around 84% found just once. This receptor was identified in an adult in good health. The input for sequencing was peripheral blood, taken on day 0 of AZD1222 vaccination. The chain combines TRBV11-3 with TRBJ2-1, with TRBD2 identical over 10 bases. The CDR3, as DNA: TGTGCCAGCAGCTTTTCGCCAACTAGCGGGGCCTATGAGCAGTTCTTC. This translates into CASSFSPTSGAYEQFF.